Each of the 6 T cell receptor beta chains below was sequenced from the same sample in a study of T-cell reconstitution after alpha-beta-depleted transplantation in children. The TCRbeta library incorporated unique molecular identifiers. A single record per CDR3 protein comes from TCRdb applying MiXCR to the PCR reads. The sample has roughly 50,000 distinct CDR3 sequences; 44% are singletons. The sequencing here drew on PBMCs, mostly from graft donor cells, taken 360 days after TCRalphabeta/CD19-depleted stem cell transplant. Receptor source: a male patient under 18 who had a stem cell transplant for acute lymphoblastic leukemia, so the T cells may come from the graft donor.

This rearrangement joins TRBV7-9 to TRBJ2-7; D is undetermined. The CDR3 loop spans 12 amino acids. Germline V lookup: CDR1 SEHNR, CDR2 FQNEAQ (reference sequence). Trimming took off 2 bases at V and 6 bases at J, with 8 bases between the two ends. CDR3 loop: CASSLFAVEQYF. The CDR3 DNA reads as TGTGCCAGCAGCTTATTTGCGGTCGAGCAGTACTTC.

This clonotype was seen only a few times. The genes are TRBV4-3 and TRBJ2-7; 12 nucleotides match TRBD1. Germline V CDR1 and CDR2: LGHNA, YSLEER. The J segment lost 5 bases and the V segment lost 4 bases, leaving 3 bases of the junction unmatched. The CDR3 has 14 residues. The CDR3 nucleotides are TGCGCCAGCAGCCGGGGACAGGGGGCCCACGAGCAGTACTTC. This encodes CASSRGQGAHEQYF.

The chain carries TRBV29-1 and TRBJ2-5; D is unresolved. Germline loops: CDR1 SQVTM, CDR2 ANQGSEA. This CDR3 is built from 12 residues. Trimming left V 4 bases short and J 3 bases short, with 9 bases between. The CDR3, as DNA: TGCAGCGTTGTTGGACGGGAAGAGACCCAGTACTTC. This codes for CSVVGREETQYF.

The rearrangement uses TRBV7-8 and TRBJ2-7; D gene uncertain. Germline-derived CDR1 and CDR2 are SGHVS and FQNEAQ. CDR3 length: 13 amino acids. Trimming removed 1 base from V and 3 bases from J, with 7 bases in between. This CDR3 reads CASSLGMGYEQYF. The CDR3 DNA reads as TGTGCCAGCAGCTTAGGAATGGGCTACGAGCAGTACTTC. Variable domain in full (rest from reference TRBV7-8 and TRBJ2-7): GAGVSQSPRYKVAKRGQDVALRCDPISGHVSLFWYQQALGQGPEFLTYFQNEAQLDKSGLPSDRFFAERPEGSVSTLKIQRTQQEDSAVYLCASSLGMGYEQYFGPGTRLTVT.

This clonotype was detected once. The V call is TRBV20-1, the J call TRBJ2-7; D unresolved. CDR1 is DFQATT and CDR2 is SNEGSKA in the germline V gene (reference sequence). The CDR3 is made up of 13 amino acids. Trimming cost V 3 bases and J 2 bases, with 11 bases left between them. Here the CDR3 reads CSARRRRAYEQYF. The CDR3 coding sequence is TGCAGTGCTAGGAGAAGAAGGGCCTACGAGCAGTACTTC.

In this sample, this clonotype turned up a few times. The V gene is TRBV3-1, the J gene TRBJ2-7; D uncertain. The CDR3 is 12 residues long. V was clipped by 1 base and J by 3 bases, with 4 bases between them. CDR1 LGHDT and CDR2 YNNKEL come from the germline V gene (reference sequence). CDR3 sequence reads: CASSQVLYEQYF. The CDR3 nucleotides are TGTGCCAGCAGCCAAGTCCTCTACGAGCAGTACTTC.